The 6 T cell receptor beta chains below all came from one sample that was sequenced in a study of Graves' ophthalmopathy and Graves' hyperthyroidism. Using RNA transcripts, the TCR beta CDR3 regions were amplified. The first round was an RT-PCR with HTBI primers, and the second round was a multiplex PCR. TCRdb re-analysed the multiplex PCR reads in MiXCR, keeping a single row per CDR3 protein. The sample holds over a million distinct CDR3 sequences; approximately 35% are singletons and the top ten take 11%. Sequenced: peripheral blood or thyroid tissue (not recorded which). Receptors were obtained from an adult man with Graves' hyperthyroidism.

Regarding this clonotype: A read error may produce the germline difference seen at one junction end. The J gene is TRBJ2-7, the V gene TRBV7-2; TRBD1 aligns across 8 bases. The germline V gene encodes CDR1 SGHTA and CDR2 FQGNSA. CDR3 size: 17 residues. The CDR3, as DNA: TGCGCCAGCAGCCAAGATCTCCAGGGGGCGCAAATCTACGAGCAGTACTTC. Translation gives CASSQDLQGAQIYEQYF.

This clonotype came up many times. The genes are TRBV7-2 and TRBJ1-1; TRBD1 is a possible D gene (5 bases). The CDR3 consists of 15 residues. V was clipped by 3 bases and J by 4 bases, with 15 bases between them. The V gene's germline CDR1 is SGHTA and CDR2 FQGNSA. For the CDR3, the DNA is TGTGCCAGCAGCTTTCGCGACAGAGTGGGCACTGAAGCTTTCTTT. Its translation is CASSFRDRVGTEAFF.

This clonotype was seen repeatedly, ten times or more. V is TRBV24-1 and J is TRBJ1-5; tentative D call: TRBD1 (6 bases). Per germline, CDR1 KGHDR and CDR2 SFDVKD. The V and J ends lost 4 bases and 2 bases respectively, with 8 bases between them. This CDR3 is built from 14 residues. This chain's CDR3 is CATSDRQGNQPQHF. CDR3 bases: TGTGCCACCAGTGACCGACAGGGCAATCAGCCCCAGCATTTT.

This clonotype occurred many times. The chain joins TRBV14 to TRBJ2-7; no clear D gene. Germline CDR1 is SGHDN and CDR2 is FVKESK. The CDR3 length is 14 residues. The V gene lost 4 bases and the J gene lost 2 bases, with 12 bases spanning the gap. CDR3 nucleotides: TGTGCCAGCAGCCGGACCTTGATGGCCTACGAGCAGTACTTC. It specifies CASSRTLMAYEQYF.

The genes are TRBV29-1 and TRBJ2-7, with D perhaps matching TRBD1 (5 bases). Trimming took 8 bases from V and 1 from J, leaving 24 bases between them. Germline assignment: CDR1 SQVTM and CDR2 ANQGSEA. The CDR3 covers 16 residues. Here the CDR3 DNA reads TGCAGCTTGGACAAAACAGGTTCCCCGTGGTCCTACGAGCAGTACTTC. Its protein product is CSLDKTGSPWSYEQYF.

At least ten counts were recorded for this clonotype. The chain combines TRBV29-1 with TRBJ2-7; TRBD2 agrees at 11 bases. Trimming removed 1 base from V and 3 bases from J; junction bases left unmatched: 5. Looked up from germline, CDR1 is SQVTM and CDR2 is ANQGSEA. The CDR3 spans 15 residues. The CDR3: CSVEGLTSGDYEQYF. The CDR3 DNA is TGCAGCGTTGAAGGTTTGACTAGCGGGGACTACGAGCAGTACTTC.